Presented here are 6 T cell receptor beta chains from one specimen sequenced in a study of blood T cell repertoires in COVID-19. Clones were sequenced by immunoSEQ multiplex PCR, and TCRdb holds only the in-frame ones, with some missing. This sample yields roughly 180,000 clones, of which approximately 80% are seen a single time; roughly 7.1% belongs to the top ten. The sequenced sample was peripheral blood. These receptors were collected from a human donor in a cohort sampled during active COVID-19.

This sequence joins TRBV5-4 and TRBJ2-5; 7 nucleotides line up with TRBD2. Germline V gives CDR1 SGHNT, CDR2 YYREEE (reference sequence). V trimming: 0 bases; J trimming: 1 base; junction bases outside the gene matches: 0. CDR3 size: 14 residues. The CDR3 reads CASSLAGGQETQYF. Written as DNA, the CDR3 is TGTGCCAGCAGCTTGGCGGGGGGCCAAGAGACCCAGTACTTC.

This rearrangement joins TRBV6-5 to TRBJ1-2, with D possibly TRBD1 on 6 matching bases. The CDR3 covers 15 residues. V was shortened by 7 bases and J by 8 bases, with 23 bases between the two germline ends. CDR1 is MNHEY and CDR2 is SVGAGI in the germline V gene. In DNA form, the CDR3 reads TGTGCCAGCACATCTATGACGGGGGGCGGTGGAGGCTACACCTTC. As protein: CASTSMTGGGGGYTF.

The chain uses TRBV9 and TRBJ1-2; D not certain. Germline lookup yields CDR1 SGDLS and CDR2 YYNGEE. The V and J ends lost 3 bases and 7 bases respectively, with 7 bases between them. This CDR3 region has 11 residues. CDR3 DNA sequence: TGTGCCAGCAGCGCCGGTTTTGGCTACACCTTC. Translated, it gives CASSAGFGYTF.

This clone occurred a few times. The chain combines TRBV18 with TRBJ2-2; no reliable D call. Trimming took 2 bases from V and 2 from J, leaving 9 bases between them. The CDR3 extends over 15 amino acids. CDR1 KGHSH and CDR2 LQKENI come from the germline V gene. CDR3 region: CASSPLAENTGELFF. The DNA for the CDR3 is TGTGCCAGCTCACCATTGGCAGAAAACACCGGGGAGCTGTTTTTT. Full variable domain (missing parts from reference TRBV18 and TRBJ2-2): NAGVMQNPRHLVRRRGQEARLRCSPMKGHSHVYWYRQLPEEGLKFMVYLQKENIIDESGMPKERFSAEFPKEGPSILRIQQVVRGDSAAYFCASSPLAENTGELFFGEGSRLTVL.

The rearrangement joins TRBV6-6 to TRBJ2-5; tentative D call: TRBD1 (6 bases). In germline, CDR1 is MNHNY, CDR2 SVGAGI (reference sequence). This CDR3 has 15 residues. The germline V and J ends were trimmed by 5 bases and 5 bases, with 18 bases remaining between them. In nucleotides, the CDR3 is TGTGCCAGCAGTGTGGGGGCGACCGCCGGGGAGACCCAGTACTTC. Translated: CASSVGATAGETQYF.

The V call is TRBV12-3 or TRBV12-4, the J call TRBJ1-1; D is ambiguous. The CDR3 extends over 10 amino acids. Trimming took off 3 bases at V and 8 bases at J, with 4 bases between the two ends. The DNA for the CDR3 is TGTGCCAGCAGTTTTATCGAAGCTTTCTTT. It translates to CASSFIEAFF.